Shown below are 2 T cell receptor beta chains from a single sample sequenced in a study of cytomegalovirus exposure and HLA in healthy donors. Both 60 Vbeta primers and 13 Jbeta primers went into the PCR. The repertoire was sequenced with immunoSEQ multiplex PCR; TCRdb's copy has only in-frame clones and lacks some. The top ten hold less than 3% of the sample, which has around 200,000 clones, roughly 70% seen once. The sample was PBMCs. These receptors were taken from a man between 40 and 49 years old in good health and CMV-seropositive.

The V and J genes are TRBV19 and TRBJ1-2; no clear D gene. The germline gives CDR1 LNHDA, CDR2 SQIVND (reference sequence). The CDR3 runs to 17 residues. The V end was cut by 5 bases, the J end by 4 bases, with 23 bases between. The CDR3 loop reads CASSRYPLEEEFYGYTF. CDR3 nucleotides: TGTGCCAGTAGTCGATATCCATTGGAGGAGGAGTTCTATGGCTACACCTTC.

This sequence joins TRBV4-1 and TRBJ1-5; D is ambiguous. The germline V gene has CDR1 MGHRA and CDR2 YSYEKL. V was clipped by 4 bases and J by 0 bases, with 10 bases between them. The CDR3 contains 15 residues. The CDR3 coding sequence is TGCGCCAGCAGCCCCGCCGAGTATAGCAATCAGCCCCAGCATTTT. Its protein is CASSPAEYSNQPQHF.